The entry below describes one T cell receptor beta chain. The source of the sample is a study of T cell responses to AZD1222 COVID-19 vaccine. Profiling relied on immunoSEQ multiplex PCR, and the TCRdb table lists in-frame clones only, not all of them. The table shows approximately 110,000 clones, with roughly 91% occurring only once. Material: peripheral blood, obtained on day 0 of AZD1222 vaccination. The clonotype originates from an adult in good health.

CDR3 amino acids: CASSATGQSGNTIYF. The CDR3 coding sequence is TGTGCCAGCAGCGCCACCGGACAGTCTGGAAACACCATATATTTT. The gene calls are TRBV9 and TRBJ1-3, with D maybe TRBD1 (6 bases). This CDR3 comprises 15 residues. The ends were cut back, 3 bases at V and 1 base at J, with 11 bases in the middle. Germline lookup yields CDR1 SGDLS and CDR2 YYNGEE.